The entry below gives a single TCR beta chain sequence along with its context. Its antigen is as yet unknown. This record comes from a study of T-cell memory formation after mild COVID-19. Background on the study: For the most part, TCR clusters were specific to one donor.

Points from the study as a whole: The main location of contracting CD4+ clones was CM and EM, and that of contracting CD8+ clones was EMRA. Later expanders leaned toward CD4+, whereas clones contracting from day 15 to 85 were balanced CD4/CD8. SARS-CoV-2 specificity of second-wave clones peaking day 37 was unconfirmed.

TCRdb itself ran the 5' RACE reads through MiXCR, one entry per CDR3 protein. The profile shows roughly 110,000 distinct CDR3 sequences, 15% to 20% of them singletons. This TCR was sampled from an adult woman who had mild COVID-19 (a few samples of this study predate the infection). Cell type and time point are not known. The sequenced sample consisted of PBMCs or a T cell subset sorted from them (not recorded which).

The CDR3 loop is CASSIPGAEAFF. For the CDR3, the DNA is TGTGCCAGCAGCATCCCGGGGGCTGAAGCTTTCTTT. The chain combines TRBV7-2 with TRBJ1-1, with D perhaps TRBD1 (5 bases). With 5 bases removed from V and 6 bases from J, the gap between germline ends came to 10 bases. The CDR3 is 12 amino acids. Per the germline V gene, CDR1 is SGHTA and CDR2 is FQGNSA.